The 8 T cell receptor beta chains below were found in one sample sequenced in a study of identical twins. Using its own MiXCR run on the 5' RACE reads, TCRdb lists one record per CDR3 protein. The repertoire consists of around 690,000 distinct CDR3 sequences, with around 21% occurring once and the leading ten covering roughly 4.3%. The same sample was also used in a study of T cells expressing NK-cell markers.

Sequenced sample: PBMCs. The receptor source for this set is a woman under 30 in good health.

At least ten counts were recorded for this clonotype. V and J are TRBV12-3 or TRBV12-4 and TRBJ2-1; weak D call: TRBD2 (6 bases). This CDR3 region has 13 residues. V lost 3 bases and J lost 7, with 10 bases in between. The CDR3 coding sequence is TGTGCCAGCAGTTTCGTTGCGGGAAATGAGCAGTTCTTC. It codes for CASSFVAGNEQFF.

The chain has TRBV12-3 or TRBV12-4 and TRBJ1-4; D not certain. Trimming took off 5 bases at V and 8 bases at J, with 15 bases between the two ends. This CDR3 contains 14 residues. CDR3 sequence (DNA): TGTGCCAGCAGTCTGGACGGAAAGAGGGAAAAACTGTTTTTT. Translation gives CASSLDGKREKLFF.

This clonotype was detected ten times or more. The V and J genes are TRBV29-1 and TRBJ2-1; no firm D call. Germline V gene sequence: CDR1 SQVTM, CDR2 ANQGSEA. The CDR3 totals 10 residues. Trimming took 4 bases from V and 8 from J, leaving 6 bases between them. CDR3: CSVAQHEQFF. The CDR3 coding sequence is TGCAGCGTTGCTCAGCATGAGCAGTTCTTC.

This clonotype was seen many times. This sequence joins TRBV6-4 and TRBJ2-2, with D possibly matching TRBD1 (5 bases). The CDR3 runs 12 residues. Trimming removed 5 bases from V and 5 bases from J, with 6 bases in between. Germline values: CDR1 MRHNA, CDR2 SNTAGT. CDR3 sequence reads: CASSNRTGELFF. The CDR3 bases are TGTGCCAGCAGTAACAGGACCGGGGAGCTGTTTTTT.

This clonotype was recorded a few times. The chain combines TRBV25-1 with TRBJ2-2; the D is unclear. CDR3 length equals 15 residues. Germline values: CDR1 MGHDK, CDR2 SYGVNS. The V end lost 2 bases, the J end lost 3 bases, and 10 bases lay between the germline ends. The CDR3 bases are TGTGCCAGCAGTGAAGGAAGGTGGGACACCGGGGAGCTGTTTTTT. As protein: CASSEGRWDTGELFF.

There are a few counts of this clonotype. This rearrangement joins TRBV20-1 to TRBJ1-1, with D hard to call. Trimming shortened V by 6 bases and J by 7 bases, and 15 bases separated the two germline ends. Per the germline V gene, CDR1 is DFQATT and CDR2 is SNEGSKA (reference sequence). The CDR3 runs to 12 residues. The chain's CDR3 is CSAPPRTGEAFF. Here the CDR3 DNA reads TGCAGTGCGCCTCCGAGGACTGGTGAAGCTTTCTTT.

The chain combines TRBV7-9 with TRBJ2-1, with a tentative D call TRBD2 (7 bases). The germline gives CDR1 SEHNR, CDR2 FQNEAQ (reference sequence). The CDR3 totals 14 residues. V lost 4 bases to trimming and J lost 8 bases, with 15 bases between them. CDR3 loop: CASSSGGGHDEQFF. The CDR3 DNA is TGTGCCAGCAGCTCGGGGGGCGGCCACGATGAGCAGTTCTTC.

This clonotype was seen ten or more times. The genes are TRBV11-2 and TRBJ1-2, with D maybe TRBD1 (5 bases). The CDR3 covers 14 residues. V shed 1 base and J shed 1 base, with 7 bases lying between them. Germline loops: CDR1 SGHAT, CDR2 FQNNGV. The CDR3 is CASSLAGVNYGYTF. CDR3 sequence (DNA): TGTGCCAGCAGCTTAGCGGGGGTTAACTATGGCTACACCTTC.